The T cell receptor (beta chain) under discussion was sequenced for a study of cytomegalovirus exposure and HLA in healthy donors. Study-level results: Later work associated fewer than 20,000 TCR beta sequences with HLA alleles at 0.05 false discovery rate. The study dropped some indistinguishable V segments, TRBV6-2 and TRBV6-3 among them. The authors later found most CMV-associated TCR beta chains appeared HLA-restricted.

The PCR contained 60 Vbeta and 13 Jbeta primers. Under the authors' procedure: The count from a later analysis was 79 million or so unique TCR beta chains, roughly 11 million of them shared. Profiling relied on immunoSEQ multiplex PCR, and the TCRdb table lists in-frame clones only, not all of them. V and J calls and clone size are copied from that table; D and trimming were computed from the DNA. Of some 150,000 clones listed, roughly 80% were seen once; the top ten hold approximately 2.9%. In regard to this clone: Its antigen is unidentified.

The CDR3 runs 14 residues. The germline gives CDR1 MDHEN, CDR2 SYDVKM. Germline trimming cut 5 bases from V and 6 bases from J; bases unmatched to any gene: 9. This sequence originates from a woman aged 25-40 years in good health and CMV-seronegative. This chain joins TRBV28 and TRBJ1-2; 7 bases are shared with TRBD1. Specimen: PBMCs. The CDR3 spells CASSPRDRPDGYTF. In DNA form, the CDR3 reads TGTGCCAGCAGTCCTAGGGACAGACCGGATGGCTACACCTTC.